A single sample is the source of the 10 T cell receptor beta chains below, sequenced in a study of response to subunit inactivated influenza vaccine (dated by TCRdb to 2016 to 2018). The method behind the library was RT-PCR. Sequencing was carried out with an Illumina HiSeq 2500. TCRdb's own reprocessing of the public reads used fastp at Q25 and MiXCR and kept productive beta chains. Every distinct CDR3 protein forms one entry, paired with its most common genes and DNA. The sample has hundreds of thousands of distinct CDR3 sequences on record, approximately 12% of them singletons. Roughly 10% of the sample rests with the top ten. The sequenced sample was PBMCs from blood, obtained on the day of vaccination. The receptors were gathered from a man between 45 and 60 years old who received an inactivated influenza vaccine. Donor details come from another sample of the same person, matched by shared clones.

This clonotype has only a few counts. The rearrangement uses TRBV7-9 and TRBJ1-1; D uncertain. Trimming took off 5 bases at V and 7 bases at J, with 8 bases between the two ends. Germline V lookup: CDR1 SEHNR, CDR2 FQNEAQ (reference sequence). The CDR3 is made up of 11 amino acids. For the CDR3, the DNA is TGTGCCAGCAGCCCCGTAGGTGAAGCTTTCTTT. Protein product: CASSPVGEAFF.

The chain couples TRBV5-1 to TRBJ2-3; unclear D gene. The CDR3 runs to 16 residues. Per the germline V gene, CDR1 is SGHRS and CDR2 is YFSETQ. With 0 bases removed from V and 4 bases from J, the gap between germline ends came to 15 bases. The CDR3 DNA reads TGCGCCAGCAGCTTGGCCGTCGGGCCCCGGGCAGATACGCAGTATTTT. It translates to CASSLAVGPRADTQYF.

The chain combines TRBV5-5 with TRBJ2-5; TRBD1 is a possible D gene (7 bases). This CDR3 spans 13 amino acids. V was trimmed by 4 bases and J by 4 bases, leaving 11 bases between them. Germline V gene data show CDR1 as SGHKS and CDR2 as YYEKEE (reference sequence). For the CDR3, the DNA is TGTGCCAGCAGCGGAGGGACAGTAGAGACCCAGTACTTC. Its protein product is CASSGGTVETQYF.

This clonotype has more than one count but fewer than ten. The chain recombines TRBV7-9 with TRBJ2-7; TRBD1 is a possible D gene (5 bases). This CDR3 has 14 residues. The germline V and J ends were trimmed by 5 bases and 1 base, with 12 bases remaining between them. Per germline, CDR1 SEHNR and CDR2 FQNEAQ (reference sequence). The DNA for the CDR3 is TGTGCCAGCAGCCCAAAGACAGCTTCCTACGAGCAGTACTTC. Its translation is CASSPKTASYEQYF.

The chain couples TRBV27 to TRBJ2-3, with TRBD2 identical over 10 bases. The germline CDR1 and CDR2 sequences are MNHEY and SMNVEV (reference sequence). The CDR3 length is 17 residues. Trimming at V came to 2 bases and at J to 0 bases, leaving 5 bases not matched to a gene. The CDR3 loop reads CASSLTSGISSTDTQYF. Here the CDR3 DNA reads TGTGCCAGCAGTTTAACTAGCGGGATCTCTAGCACAGATACGCAGTATTTT.

This clonotype was seen a handful of times. The V and J genes are TRBV2 and TRBJ2-1; D unclear. V was cut by 6 bases and J by 9 bases, with 9 bases left in between. The CDR3 extends over 11 amino acids. CDR1 SNHLY and CDR2 FYNNEI come from the germline V gene. The CDR3 is CASRSTIEQFF. As DNA, the CDR3 is TGTGCCAGCAGGTCTACAATTGAGCAGTTCTTC. Full variable domain (remainder filled in from reference TRBV2 and TRBJ2-1): EPEVTQTPSHQVTQMGQEVILRCVPISNHLYFYWYRQILGQKVEFLVSFYNNEISEKSEIFDDQFSVERPDGSNFTLKIRSTKLEDSAMYFCASRSTIEQFFGPGTRLTVL.

This clonotype has more than one count but fewer than ten. The V gene is TRBV11-1, the J gene TRBJ2-2; D possibly corresponds to TRBD2 (5 bases). Germline CDR1 SGHAT, CDR2 FQDESV (reference sequence). Trimming took 5 bases from V and 0 from J, leaving 19 bases between them. The CDR3 covers 18 residues. The CDR3: CASSPRRTWASNTGELFF. Here the CDR3 DNA reads TGTGCCAGCAGCCCACGGAGGACTTGGGCCTCGAACACCGGGGAGCTGTTTTTT.

This clonotype was picked up a small number of times. The rearrangement uses TRBV20-1 and TRBJ2-1, with TRBD1 matching 8 bases. Germline CDR1 and CDR2: DFQATT and SNEGSKA (reference sequence). V shed 3 bases and J 3 bases; nucleotides not matched to a gene: 13. The length of the CDR3 is 17 residues. CDR3 bases: TGCAGTGCTAGCTCTCTCCTGACAGGGGCCAACTACAATGAGCAGTTCTTC. Translation: CSASSLLTGANYNEQFF.

The V and J genes are TRBV12-3 or TRBV12-4 and TRBJ2-2; 10 nucleotides line up with TRBD1. This CDR3 region has 17 residues. Trimming cost V 6 bases and J 3 bases; bases outside gene matches: 10. The CDR3 nucleotides read TGTGCCAGCAGACTCGACCGGGACAGGGGTTACACCGGGGAGCTGTTTTTT. Protein: CASRLDRDRGYTGELFF.

Only a few counts were recorded for this clonotype. The rearrangement uses TRBV5-1 and TRBJ2-2, with D perhaps matching TRBD1 or TRBD2 (5 bases each). The ends were cut back, 4 bases at V and 5 bases at J, with 15 bases in the middle. This CDR3 is 15 amino acids long. The germline V gene encodes CDR1 SGHRS and CDR2 YFSETQ. CDR3 DNA sequence: TGCGCCAGCAGCCGCCGGGACCTTCAAACCGGGGAGCTGTTTTTT. Protein: CASSRRDLQTGELFF.